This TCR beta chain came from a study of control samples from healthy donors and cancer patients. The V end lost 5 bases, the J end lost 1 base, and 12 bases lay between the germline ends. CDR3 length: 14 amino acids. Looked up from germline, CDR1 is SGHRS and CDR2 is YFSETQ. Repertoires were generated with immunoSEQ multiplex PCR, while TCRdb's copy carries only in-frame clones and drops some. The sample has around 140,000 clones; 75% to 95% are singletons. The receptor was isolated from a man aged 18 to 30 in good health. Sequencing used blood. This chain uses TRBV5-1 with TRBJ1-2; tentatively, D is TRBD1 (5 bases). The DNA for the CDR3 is TGCGCCAGCAGTGGGGGTGGAGATAACTATGGCTACACCTTC. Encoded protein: CASSGGGDNYGYTF.